The T cell receptor (beta chain) described here comes from a study of neurological immune-mediated disorders. This clonotype has ten or more counts. TCRdb analysed the 5' RACE reads with MiXCR anew, one entry per CDR3 protein. Of more than 55,000 distinct CDR3 sequences in the sample, approximately 25% were seen once. This sample's time point: technical triplicate 2. CDR1 is SQVTM, CDR2 ANQGSEA, per germline. This CDR3 spans 12 amino acids. V lost 5 bases to trimming and J lost 4 bases, with 11 bases between them. The gene calls are TRBV29-1 and TRBJ1-1; D is ambiguous. This TCR came from a man aged 60 to 75 with HTLV-1-associated myelopathy (HAM/TSP). Source material: PBMCs. In nucleotides, the CDR3 is TGCAGCGTTTCTGACCCCTCCACTGAAGCTTTCTTT. This encodes CSVSDPSTEAFF.